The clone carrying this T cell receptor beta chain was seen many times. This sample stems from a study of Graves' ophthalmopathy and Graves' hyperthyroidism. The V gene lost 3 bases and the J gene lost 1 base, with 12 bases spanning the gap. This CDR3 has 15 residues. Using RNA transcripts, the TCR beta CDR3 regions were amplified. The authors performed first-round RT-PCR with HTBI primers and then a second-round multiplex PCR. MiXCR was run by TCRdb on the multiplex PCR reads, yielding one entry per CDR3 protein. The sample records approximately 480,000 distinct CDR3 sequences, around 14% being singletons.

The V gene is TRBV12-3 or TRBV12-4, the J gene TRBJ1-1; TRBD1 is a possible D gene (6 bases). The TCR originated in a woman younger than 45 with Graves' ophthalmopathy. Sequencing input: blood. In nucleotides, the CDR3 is TGTGCCAGCAGTTTCGCCGGGACACCGAACACTGAAGCTTTCTTT. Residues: CASSFAGTPNTEAFF.